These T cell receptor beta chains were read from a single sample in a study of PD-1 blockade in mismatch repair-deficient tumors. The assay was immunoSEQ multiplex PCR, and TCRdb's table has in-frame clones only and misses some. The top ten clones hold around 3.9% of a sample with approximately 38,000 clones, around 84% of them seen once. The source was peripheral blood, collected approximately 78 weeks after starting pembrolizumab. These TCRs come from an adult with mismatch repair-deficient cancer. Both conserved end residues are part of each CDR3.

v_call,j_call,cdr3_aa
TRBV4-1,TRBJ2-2,CASSQSYRSRTNTGELFF
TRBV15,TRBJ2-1,CATRSRIALGEQFF
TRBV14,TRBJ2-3,CASSRRLAGRDTQYF
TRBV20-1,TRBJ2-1,CSVARENEQFF
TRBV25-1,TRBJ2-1,CASSGTGTSGPEQFF
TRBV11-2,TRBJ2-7,CASSWGGQRGGEQYF
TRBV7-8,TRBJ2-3,CASSPQAGGPTDTQYF
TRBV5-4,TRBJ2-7,CASSPWMAGAYEQYF
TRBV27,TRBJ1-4,CASSLGQGVRPNEKLFF
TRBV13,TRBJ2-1,CASSLEVLAGAEGWGEQFF
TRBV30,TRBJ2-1,CAWSRASYNEQFF
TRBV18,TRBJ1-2,CASRTGTRDGYTF
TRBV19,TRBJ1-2,CASSIDRTGTLFSGYTF
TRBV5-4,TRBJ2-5,CASSLSTSGKWETQYF
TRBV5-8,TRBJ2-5,CASSHSGTSGGQETQYF
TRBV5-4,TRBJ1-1,CASSLSQGNTEAFF
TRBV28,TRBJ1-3,CASSSGSGRGNTIYF